Each of the 31 T cell receptor beta chains below was sequenced from the same sample in a study of cytomegalovirus exposure and HLA in healthy donors. 13 Jbeta primers and 60 Vbeta primers were used for the PCR. Here immunoSEQ multiplex PCR was the method, and the copy in TCRdb shows in-frame clones only, minus some. The repertoire consists of over 60,000 clones, with about 81% occurring once and the leading ten covering roughly 12%. The specimen was PBMCs. The receptors were sampled from a man in his 70s in good health and CMV-seronegative.

This chain links TRBV2 with TRBJ1-5; no firm D call. The germline CDR1 and CDR2 sequences are SNHLY and FYNNEI. This CDR3 has 17 residues. V lost 1 base, J lost 0 bases, and 13 bases lay in between. The CDR3 loop is CASSEGRAGASNQPQHF. For the CDR3, the DNA is TGTGCCAGCAGTGAAGGTCGCGCAGGCGCTAGCAATCAGCCCCAGCATTTT.

The chain recombines TRBV5-1 with TRBJ2-5; 16 nucleotides agree with TRBD2. Germline-derived CDR1 and CDR2 are SGHRS and YFSETQ. The V gene end was trimmed by 0 bases and the J gene end by 0 bases; junction bases not matched to a gene: 5. CDR3 length: 19 residues. CDR3 region: CASSLVLGLAGGDQETQYF. The CDR3 nucleotides read TGCGCCAGCAGCTTGGTATTGGGACTAGCGGGAGGGGACCAAGAGACCCAGTACTTC. The full variable domain, completed using reference TRBV5-1 and TRBJ2-5, is KAGVTQTPRYLIKTRGQQVTLSCSPISGHRSVSWYQQTPGQGLQFLFEYFSETQRNKGNFPGRFSGRQFSNSRSEMNVSTLELGDSALYLCASSLVLGLAGGDQETQYFGPGTRLLVL.

The CDR3 DNA reads as TGTGCCAGCAGTGCTCGGGACAGGGTCTACGAGCAGTACTTC. Amino acid sequence: CASSARDRVYEQYF. The J gene is TRBJ2-7, the V gene TRBV6-5; the match to TRBD1 covers 9 bases. The germline V gene encodes CDR1 MNHEY and CDR2 SVGAGI. The CDR3 length is 14 residues. V lost 5 bases, J lost 3 bases, and 5 bases stayed unmatched.

V usage is TRBV7-8 and J usage is TRBJ2-2; D is perhaps TRBD2 (6 bases). Looked up from germline, CDR1 is SGHVS and CDR2 is FQNEAQ. Trimming left V 1 base short and J 5 bases short, with 11 bases between. The CDR3 extends over 15 amino acids. CDR3 nucleotides: TGTGCCAGCAGCTTAGTAGGGCTAGCGACCGGGGAGCTGTTTTTT. Translation: CASSLVGLATGELFF.

The V gene is TRBV28, the J gene TRBJ1-4, with 10 bases identical to TRBD1. Losses at the gene ends were 4 bases for V and 7 bases for J; bases not matched to a gene: 3. The CDR3 covers 14 residues. The germline V gene has CDR1 MDHEN and CDR2 SYDVKM. The CDR3 region is CASSSGTGAEKLFF. CDR3 DNA: TGTGCCAGCAGTTCCGGGACAGGGGCTGAAAAACTGTTTTTT.

The CDR3 region is CASSPDRGVVEQYF. CDR3 DNA: TGTGCCAGCAGCCCGGACAGGGGGGTCGTCGAGCAGTACTTC. The chain couples TRBV7-2 to TRBJ2-7; 10 positions match TRBD1. The V gene's germline CDR1 is SGHTA and CDR2 FQGNSA. The V and J ends lost 5 bases and 6 bases, in that order; junction bases with no gene match: 7. The CDR3 contains 14 residues.

This clone has only a few counts. The genes are TRBV2 and TRBJ1-1; D perhaps matches TRBD1 (6 bases). The germline gives CDR1 SNHLY, CDR2 FYNNEI. Trimming pared 5 bases from V and 2 bases from J, leaving 9 bases between. The CDR3 has 13 residues. The CDR3 DNA is TGTGCCAGCAGTACGACAGGTAACACTGAAGCTTTCTTT. Translating it yields CASSTTGNTEAFF.

CDR3 bases: TGTGCCAGCTCACAGGACAGGGACCACGAGCAGTACTTC. Protein product: CASSQDRDHEQYF. The chain uses TRBV18 and TRBJ2-7; 8 bases line up with TRBD1. J lost 5 bases, V lost 4 bases, and 4 bases had no gene match. Germline V gives CDR1 KGHSH, CDR2 LQKENI. CDR3 length: 13 residues.

V gene TRBV4-2 combines with J gene TRBJ1-3; D not certain. V gave up 1 base and J gave up 4 bases, with 11 bases separating them. The CDR3 contains 15 residues. Germline values: CDR1 LGHNA, CDR2 YNFKEQ. CDR3 in amino acids: CASSQGREVGNTIYF. The CDR3, as DNA: TGTGCCAGCAGCCAAGGGAGGGAGGTCGGAAACACCATATATTTT.

V and J are TRBV7-2 and TRBJ1-2; 10 bases are a match to TRBD1. CDR1 is SGHTA, CDR2 FQGNSA, per germline. V dropped 4 bases and J dropped 7; count of bases not matched to a gene: 6. The length of the CDR3 is 14 residues. The CDR3 DNA is TGTGCCAGCAGCTCCGGGACAGGGGCCGGTGGCTACACCTTC. Amino acid sequence: CASSSGTGAGGYTF.

As regards this clone: One end of the junction fails to match germline, which may point to a read error. The rearrangement links TRBV29-1 to TRBJ2-7; TRBD1 might be the D (6 bases). Per germline, CDR1 SQVTM and CDR2 ANQGSEA. The CDR3 totals 12 residues. CDR3 region: CSVSDSSYEQCF. DNA for the CDR3: TGCAGCGTTTCGGACAGTTCCTACGAGCAGTGCTTC.

V gene TRBV14 combines with J gene TRBJ1-1, with D possibly TRBD1 on 6 matching bases. Germline V CDR1 and CDR2: SGHDN, FVKESK. There are 14 residues in the CDR3. V lost 1 base and J lost 8, with 14 bases in between. The CDR3 nucleotides read TGTGCCAGCAGCCAAGGGTTTTTCAGGGGCGAAGCTTTCTTT. Encoded protein: CASSQGFFRGEAFF.

The rearrangement uses TRBV11-2 and TRBJ1-1, with D possibly being TRBD1 (6 bases). CDR1 and CDR2 (germline): SGHAT, FQNNGV. Trimming took off 5 bases at V and 5 bases at J, with 12 bases between the two ends. The length of the CDR3 is 13 residues. Written as DNA, the CDR3 is TGTGCCAGCAGCCAACAACAGGGAACTGAAGCTTTCTTT. Translated, it gives CASSQQQGTEAFF.

The chain has TRBV6-5 and TRBJ1-2; 8 bases align to TRBD1. The germline V gene encodes CDR1 MNHEY and CDR2 SVGAGI. The CDR3 loop spans 14 amino acids. The V and J ends lost 7 bases and 8 bases, in that order; junction bases with no gene match: 12. The CDR3 region has the DNA TGTGCCAGCACCAATGGACAGGGACCGTGGGGCTACACCTTC. Its protein product is CASTNGQGPWGYTF.

This clone was seen more than once but under ten times. This chain uses TRBV7-2 with TRBJ2-7; 8 positions agree with TRBD2. Germline V lookup: CDR1 SGHTA, CDR2 FQGNSA. Unmatched junction bases numbered 10, after V lost 2 bases and J lost 4 bases. The CDR3 runs to 16 residues. CDR3 protein: CASSLSVSGSWYEQYF. In DNA form, the CDR3 reads TGTGCCAGCAGCTTAAGTGTCAGCGGGAGTTGGTACGAGCAGTACTTC.

The chain links TRBV27 to TRBJ2-6, with D possibly TRBD2 on 5 matching bases. This CDR3 region has 19 residues. Per germline, CDR1 MNHEY and CDR2 SMNVEV (reference sequence). The V end was cut by 8 bases, the J end by 0 bases, with 23 bases between. DNA of the CDR3: TGTGCCAGCCCCCGAATGGCGGGTGTCCTGTTCTCTGGGGCCAACGTCCTGACTTTC. It encodes CASPRMAGVLFSGANVLTF.

V is TRBV7-9 and J is TRBJ1-4, with TRBD1 identical over 8 bases. Germline loops: CDR1 SEHNR, CDR2 FQNEAQ (reference sequence). Losses at the gene ends were 2 bases for V and 1 base for J; bases not matched to a gene: 6. There are 17 residues in the CDR3. The CDR3 bases are TGTGCCAGCAGCTTACGGACAGGGAGGTTAACTAATGAAAAACTGTTTTTT. It is translated as CASSLRTGRLTNEKLFF.

This chain connects TRBV7-2 to TRBJ2-7; 9 bases are a match to TRBD2. The CDR3 sequence is 14 residues long. Germline V CDR1 and CDR2: SGHTA, FQGNSA. J gave up 2 bases and V 5 bases, and 4 bases lay outside the gene matches. The CDR3 loop reads CASSPIAGAYEQYF. CDR3 nucleotides: TGTGCCAGCAGCCCGATAGCGGGGGCCTACGAGCAGTACTTC. Full variable domain (outside the CDR3, taken from reference TRBV7-2 and TRBJ2-7): GAGVSQSPSNKVTEKGKDVELRCDPISGHTALYWYRQSLGQGLEFLIYFQGNSAPDKSGLPSDRFSAERTGGSVSTLTIQRTQQEDSAVYLCASSPIAGAYEQYFGPGTRLTVT.

The V and J genes are TRBV5-6 and TRBJ2-5; possibly TRBD2 for D (6 bases). The CDR3 is made up of 14 amino acids. V lost 2 bases, J lost 4 bases, and 12 bases lay in between. Germline V gene sequence: CDR1 SGHDT, CDR2 YYEEEE. DNA for the CDR3: TGTGCCAGCAGCTTTCCCTCCGGGGGAGAGACCCAGTACTTC. Protein: CASSFPSGGETQYF.

The chain links TRBV7-9 to TRBJ1-3; unclear D gene. The CDR3 totals 13 residues. Trimming took off 6 bases at V and 6 bases at J, with 12 bases between the two ends. Germline CDR1 and CDR2: SEHNR and FQNEAQ (reference sequence). CDR3 nucleotide sequence: TGTGCCAGCAGATCCGATCGGGAAAACACCATATATTTT. Protein product: CASRSDRENTIYF.

The V and J genes are TRBV28 and TRBJ1-1, with 7 bases identical to TRBD1. The CDR3 is 13 residues long. V dropped 8 bases and J dropped 7; count of bases not matched to a gene: 10. Germline CDR1 is MDHEN and CDR2 is SYDVKM. The CDR3 nucleotides are TGTGCCAGCCGGACAGGCAATAGTTTTGAAGCTTTCTTT. It specifies CASRTGNSFEAFF.

V gene TRBV11-2 combines with J gene TRBJ1-2; weak D call: TRBD1 (5 bases). The CDR3 is 15 amino acids. V lost 1 base and J 2 bases, leaving 11 bases between the germline ends. The germline CDR1 and CDR2 sequences are SGHAT and FQNNGV. DNA for the CDR3: TGTGCCAGCAGCTTAGGGGCAGGGAAGAACTATGGCTACACCTTC. This gives the protein CASSLGAGKNYGYTF.

The V call is TRBV6-1, the J call TRBJ1-5, with D uncertain. The ends were cut back, 8 bases at V and 6 bases at J, with 17 bases in the middle. The CDR3 sequence is 14 residues long. Germline loops: CDR1 MNHNS, CDR2 SASEGT. The CDR3 region has the DNA TGTGCCAGCGGGCCGGAGGTGGAGAGTCAGCCCCAGCATTTT. Encoded protein: CASGPEVESQPQHF.

This sequence joins TRBV6-5 and TRBJ2-3, with D perhaps TRBD1 (6 bases). V lost 6 bases and J lost 2, with 12 bases in between. The CDR3 totals 14 residues. Germline values: CDR1 MNHEY, CDR2 SVGAGI. Written as DNA, the CDR3 is TGTGCCAGCAGCCGGACAGAGAACACAGATACGCAGTATTTT. Amino acid sequence: CASSRTENTDTQYF.

The chain employs TRBV6-6 and TRBJ1-5; 10 bases agree with TRBD1. Germline V gene data show CDR1 as MNHNY and CDR2 as SVGAGI (reference sequence). This CDR3 has 15 amino acids. J was trimmed by 1 base and V by 7 bases; bases with no gene match: 4. CDR3 residues: CASIRDRGSNQPQHF. CDR3 in DNA: TGTGCCAGCATCCGGGACAGGGGAAGCAATCAGCCCCAGCATTTT.

The chain carries TRBV29-1 and TRBJ1-2, with TRBD1 matching 10 bases. The germline gives CDR1 SQVTM, CDR2 ANQGSEA. The ends lost 0 bases at V and 3 bases at J; junction bases unmatched: 4. The CDR3 totals 15 residues. The CDR3 nucleotides are TGCAGCGTTGAAGACCGAGACAGGGGGCACTATGGCTACACCTTC. Translating gives CSVEDRDRGHYGYTF.

This chain connects TRBV28 to TRBJ1-6; tentatively, D is TRBD1 (5 bases). Germline CDR1 MDHEN, CDR2 SYDVKM. The V end was cut by 10 bases, the J end by 2 bases, with 9 bases between. This CDR3 has 13 residues. CDR3 sequence: CATQGTYNSPLHF. CDR3 DNA: TGTGCCACCCAGGGAACCTATAATTCACCCCTCCACTTT.

The rearrangement joins TRBV7-2 to TRBJ1-6, with D possibly being TRBD1 (5 bases). Looked up from germline, CDR1 is SGHTA and CDR2 is FQGNSA. This CDR3 is 15 amino acids long. Trimming removed 5 bases at V and 4 bases at J, with 12 bases between. CDR3 nucleotide sequence: TGTGCCAGCAGCGGCAGGGAGGGGTATAATTCACCCCTCCACTTT. This gives the protein CASSGREGYNSPLHF.

The V and J genes are TRBV7-9 and TRBJ1-3, with D hard to call. This CDR3 region has 15 residues. Germline V gives CDR1 SEHNR, CDR2 FQNEAQ (reference sequence). Trimming removed 5 bases from V and 0 bases from J, with 11 bases in between. The DNA of the CDR3 is TGTGCCAGCAGCCTACAAGGCGGCTCTGGAAACACCATATATTTT. This sequence encodes CASSLQGGSGNTIYF.

The chain has TRBV18 and TRBJ1-2; 7 bases fit TRBD1. J was trimmed by 3 bases and V by 5 bases; bases with no gene match: 3. This CDR3 region has 13 residues. In germline, CDR1 is KGHSH, CDR2 LQKENI. The DNA for the CDR3 is TGTGCCAGCTCAGGCGACAGGGACTATGGCTACACCTTC. It codes for CASSGDRDYGYTF.

V usage is TRBV4-3 and J usage is TRBJ2-7, with TRBD1 matching over 10 bases. V was clipped by 1 base and J by 4 bases; unmatched bases: 4. Germline V gives CDR1 LGHNA, CDR2 YSLEER. There are 15 residues in the CDR3. The DNA of the CDR3 is TGCGCCAGCAGCCAAGGCTGGACAGGGGGTTACGAGCAGTACTTC. Its translation: CASSQGWTGGYEQYF.